This TCR beta chain was profiled in a study of Tregs in tolerant kidney transplant recipients. CDR1 and CDR2 from the germline V gene are MNHEY and SVGAGI. This CDR3 contains 14 residues. A note on this clone: One end of the junction varies from germline; a read error may be responsible.

The table came from immunoSEQ multiplex PCR; TCRdb's copy has only in-frame clones and leaves some out. The sample consists of 15,000 to 17,000 clones, over 85% of them appearing once. The chain joins TRBV6-5 to TRBJ2-3; TRBD1 matches 8 bases. This TCR derives from a human donor in good health. The sequenced sample was CD8+ T cells from blood. The CDR3: CASSDYRGTGTQYF. The CDR3 nucleotides are TGTGCCAGCAGTGACTACAGGGGGACAGGTACGCAGTATTTT.